The 15 T cell receptor beta chains below all came from one sample that was sequenced in a study of shared clonotypes between healthy human individuals. Assay used: immunoSEQ multiplex PCR; TCRdb lists only in-frame clones, some missing. Of 550,000 to 600,000 clones in the sample, around 81% were seen once. Sequenced material: PBMCs. The source of these receptors is a middle-aged woman in good health. Some clones in this sample may be carry-over from other donors' samples.

The chain uses TRBV25-1 and TRBJ2-5, with no clear D. Trimming pared 0 bases from V and 8 bases from J, leaving 10 bases between. The CDR3 is 13 residues long. Germline CDR1 reads MGHDK; CDR2 reads SYGVNS. As DNA, the CDR3 is TGTGCCAGCAGTGAATATGGGCCCGGAACCCAGTACTTC. Translating gives CASSEYGPGTQYF.

A few counts support this clone. The rearrangement joins TRBV5-6 to TRBJ2-5; 7 bases are a match to TRBD2. The J call may be mistaken, given a closer DNA end match to TRBJ2-7. The CDR3 has 17 residues. Germline assignment: CDR1 SGHDT and CDR2 YYEEEE. The CDR3, as DNA: TGTGCCAGCAGCGCCTGGCAATTGCGGGAGCCGGAGGACGAGCAGTACTTC. This encodes CASSAWQLREPEDEQYF.

In this sample, this clone turned up once. The CDR3 region has the DNA TGTGCCAGCAGCCTTAGCCCGGGACAGGGAACCGGGGAGCTGTTTTTT. It is translated as CASSLSPGQGTGELFF. The chain is built from TRBV4-2 and TRBJ2-2; TRBD1 aligns across 9 bases. The CDR3 covers 16 residues. Germline CDR1 is LGHNA and CDR2 is YNFKEQ. Losses at the gene ends were 4 bases for V and 5 bases for J; bases not matched to a gene: 8.

This chain joins TRBV7-2 and TRBJ1-1, with TRBD1 as a possible D gene (5 bases). The CDR3 loop spans 15 amino acids. The V gene's germline CDR1 is SGHTA and CDR2 FQGNSA. The V end was cut by 1 base, the J end by 1 base, with 10 bases between. The CDR3 loop is CASSLGGMWNTEAFF. In nucleotides, the CDR3 is TGTGCCAGCAGCTTAGGGGGGATGTGGAACACTGAAGCTTTCTTT.

V is TRBV28 and J is TRBJ2-7, with D perhaps given as TRBD1 or TRBD2 (5 bases each). With the DNA end fitting TRBJ2-5 better, the J assignment may be wrong. The V gene's germline CDR1 is MDHEN and CDR2 SYDVKM. The CDR3 consists of 16 residues. As DNA, the CDR3 is TGTGCCAGCAGTGTCAGTGTGGGGGAGTGGGGGGAGACCCAGTACTTC. Protein sequence: CASSVSVGEWGETQYF.

This chain connects TRBV19 to TRBJ1-5; 9 bases are shared with TRBD1. The junction had 7 bases not matched to a gene; V was cut back by 0 bases and J by 1 base. CDR3 length equals 18 residues. Looked up from germline, CDR1 is LNHDA and CDR2 is SQIVND (reference sequence). CDR3 sequence: CASSIDLRQGVSNQPQHF. As DNA, the CDR3 is TGTGCCAGTAGTATAGATCTCCGACAGGGGGTGAGCAATCAGCCCCAGCATTTT.

This clone was found a few times. V is TRBV28 and J is TRBJ1-3, with TRBD1 matching over 11 bases. Trimming took 4 bases from V and 1 from J; bases not matched to a gene: 6. Germline CDR1 MDHEN, CDR2 SYDVKM. The CDR3 is made up of 17 amino acids. The CDR3 DNA reads TGTGCCAGCAGTTCTGGACAGGGGGCGGTGTCTGGAAACACCATATATTTT. It translates to CASSSGQGAVSGNTIYF.

In DNA form, the CDR3 reads TGTGCCAGCAGTGGGGAGAACACCGGGGAGCTGTTTTTT. It yields the protein CASSGENTGELFF. The rearrangement joins TRBV6-4 to TRBJ2-2; no clear D. The CDR3 covers 13 residues. CDR1 MRHNA and CDR2 SNTAGT come from the germline V gene. The germline V and J ends were trimmed by 4 bases and 1 base, with 4 bases remaining between them.

The chain couples TRBV19 to TRBJ1-5, with D uncertain. V lost 6 bases, J lost 2 bases, and 11 bases lay in between. The CDR3 contains 14 residues. Germline loops: CDR1 LNHDA, CDR2 SQIVND (reference sequence). CDR3 sequence: CASREMRGNQPQHF. CDR3 nucleotide sequence: TGTGCCAGTAGGGAAATGAGGGGCAATCAGCCCCAGCATTTT.

This clone has only one observation. CDR3 sequence: CASSEQGATGELFF. The CDR3 coding sequence is TGTGCCAGCAGTGAGCAGGGGGCAACCGGGGAGCTGTTTTTT. V gene TRBV6-4 combines with J gene TRBJ2-2, with 8 bases aligning to TRBD1. V was clipped by 3 bases and J by 5 bases; unmatched bases: 2. The CDR3 is 14 residues long. Germline loops: CDR1 MRHNA, CDR2 SNTAGT.

The chain links TRBV10-3 to TRBJ2-7; 7 nucleotides line up with TRBD2. After removal of 4 bases from V and 4 bases from J, the junction contained 7 bases not matched to a gene. This CDR3 comprises 14 residues. CDR1 ENHRY and CDR2 SYGVKD come from the germline V gene. This CDR3 is CAISAQGGAYEQYF. The CDR3 DNA reads as TGTGCCATCAGTGCTCAGGGAGGGGCGTACGAGCAGTACTTC.

The V gene is TRBV7-8, the J gene TRBJ2-1; D is possibly TRBD2 (6 bases). The CDR3 is made up of 15 amino acids. Germline-derived CDR1 and CDR2 are SGHVS and FQNEAQ. V was clipped by 5 bases and J by 5 bases, with 16 bases between them. The chain's CDR3 is CASSPGERGHNEQFF. DNA of the CDR3: TGTGCCAGCAGCCCGGGGGAGAGGGGACACAATGAGCAGTTCTTC. The full variable domain, rest sourced from reference TRBV7-8 and TRBJ2-1, is GAGVSQSPRYKVAKRGQDVALRCDPISGHVSLFWYQQALGQGPEFLTYFQNEAQLDKSGLPSDRFFAERPEGSVSTLKIQRTQQEDSAVYLCASSPGERGHNEQFFGPGTRLTVL.

The rearrangement links TRBV30 to TRBJ2-7, with TRBD1 matching over 10 bases. Germline V gene sequence: CDR1 GTSNPN, CDR2 SVGIG (reference sequence). The CDR3 has 14 amino acids. The V and J ends lost 4 bases and 3 bases, in that order; junction bases with no gene match: 6. The CDR3 sequence: CAWKTGTGDYEQYF. The CDR3 DNA follows: TGTGCCTGGAAGACCGGGACAGGGGACTACGAGCAGTACTTC.

The gene calls are TRBV29-1 and TRBJ1-5, with 10 bases identical to TRBD1. The CDR3 is made up of 13 amino acids. Per the germline V gene, CDR1 is SQVTM and CDR2 is ANQGSEA. V dropped 6 bases and J dropped 6; count of bases not matched to a gene: 5. CDR3 nucleotides: TGCAGCGTGGGGGGGGACAGGGGTCAGCCCCAGCATTTT. This sequence encodes CSVGGDRGQPQHF.

The chain couples TRBV14 to TRBJ2-7, with D possibly matching TRBD2 (5 bases). Trimming removed 1 base at V and 0 bases at J, with 13 bases between. Germline assignment: CDR1 SGHDN and CDR2 FVKESK. The CDR3 runs to 16 residues. CDR3 sequence (DNA): TGTGCCAGCAGCCAAGTGGGAGCGCCGCGCTCCTACGAGCAGTACTTC. Protein product: CASSQVGAPRSYEQYF. The full variable domain, in which reference TRBV14 and TRBJ2-7 provide the parts outside the CDR3, is EAGVTQFPSHSVIEKGQTVTLRCDPISGHDNLYWYRRVMGKEIKFLLHFVKESKQDESGMPNNRFLAERTGGTYSTLKVQPAELEDSGVYFCASSQVGAPRSYEQYFGPGTRLTVT.